Below are 29 T cell receptor beta chains sequenced from a single sample in a study of T cells after yellow fever vaccination. TCRdb passed the 5' RACE reads through MiXCR, listing each CDR3 protein once. Of a few hundred thousand distinct CDR3 sequences in the sample, 9.5% to 15% are singletons; the top ten hold around 3%. This sample comprised CD4+ T cells sorted from PBMCs, obtained 15 days after the yellow fever booster vaccination. The receptors were sampled from a man aged 18 to 29 who received the YFV17D yellow fever vaccine.

V and J are TRBV19 and TRBJ2-3; TRBD1 or TRBD2 may be the D gene (5 bases each). The V and J ends lost 8 bases and 8 bases respectively, with 17 bases between them. The CDR3 contains 13 residues. Germline assignment: CDR1 LNHDA and CDR2 SQIVND (reference sequence). The CDR3 nucleotides are TGTGCCAGTGGTCGGGGACCAACCAGTACGCAGTATTTT. Translated, it gives CASGRGPTSTQYF. Full variable domain (rest looked up from reference TRBV19 and TRBJ2-3): DGGITQSPKYLFRKEGQNVTLSCEQNLNHDAMYWYRQDPGQGLRLIYYSQIVNDFQKGDIAEGYSVSREKKESFPLTVTSAQKNPTAFYLCASGRGPTSTQYFGPGTRLTVL.

There are a few counts of this clonotype. The V call is TRBV30, the J call TRBJ1-2; maybe TRBD1 (6 bases). V gave up 8 bases and J gave up 1 base, with 17 bases separating them. The CDR3 sequence is 14 residues long. Germline V gene data show CDR1 as GTSNPN and CDR2 as SVGIG (reference sequence). As DNA, the CDR3 is TGTGCCGGTTATGGGGGGGCAAATAACTATGGCTACACCTTC. Its protein product is CAGYGGANNYGYTF. The full variable domain, in which reference TRBV30 and TRBJ1-2 provide the parts outside the CDR3, is SQTIHQWPATLVQPVGSPLSLECTVEGTSNPNLYWYRQAAGRGLQLLFYSVGIGQISSEVPQNLSASRPQDRQFILSSKKLLLSDSGFYLCAGYGGANNYGYTFGSGTRLTVV.

The table lists this clonotype with many counts. This chain uses TRBV5-5 with TRBJ2-1; weak D call: TRBD2 (5 bases). Germline-derived CDR1 and CDR2 are SGHKS and YYEKEE (reference sequence). This CDR3 is 16 amino acids long. V lost 4 bases and J lost 5, with 19 bases in between. CDR3 in amino acids: CASSPGKRLIDNEQFF. The CDR3 nucleotides are TGTGCCAGCAGCCCGGGCAAGCGGTTAATCGACAATGAGCAGTTCTTC. The whole variable domain, filled in from reference TRBV5-5 and TRBJ2-1, reads DAGVTQSPTHLIKTRGQQVTLRCSPISGHKSVSWYQQVLGQGPQFIFQYYEKEERGRGNFPDRFSARQFPNYSSELNVNALLLGDSALYLCASSPGKRLIDNEQFFGPGTRLTVL.

The chain uses TRBV4-1 and TRBJ1-5, with D maybe TRBD1 (6 bases). Trimming pared 4 bases from V and 3 bases from J, leaving 19 bases between. Per the germline V gene, CDR1 is MGHRA and CDR2 is YSYEKL. The CDR3 spans 17 residues. DNA of the CDR3: TGCGCCAGCAGCCCCAGATCGAACCGGGACACCAATCAGCCCCAGCATTTT. This codes for CASSPRSNRDTNQPQHF.

This clonotype was detected a few times. This CDR3 is CASSLRGGDEQYF. For the CDR3, the DNA is TGTGCCAGCAGTTTAAGAGGGGGCGACGAGCAGTACTTC. J is TRBJ2-7 and V is TRBV12-3 or TRBV12-4; 7 nucleotides agree with TRBD1. The CDR3 is made up of 13 amino acids. V dropped 2 bases and J dropped 5; count of bases not matched to a gene: 3.

This chain uses TRBV7-3 with TRBJ2-5; 7 bases are shared with TRBD2. Germline trimming cut 3 bases from V and 4 bases from J; bases unmatched to any gene: 5. Germline V gene data show CDR1 as SGHTA and CDR2 as FQGTGA. The CDR3 totals 14 residues. CDR3 bases: TGTGCCAGCAGCTTGGGAGGGGTAGGAGAGACCCAGTACTTC. Protein sequence: CASSLGGVGETQYF.

Ten or more counts support this clonotype. The chain combines TRBV6-2 or TRBV6-3 with TRBJ2-3; D possibly uses TRBD1 or TRBD2 (6 bases each). This CDR3 has 16 amino acids. Germline CDR1 reads MNHEY; CDR2 reads SVGEGT. The ends were cut back, 6 bases at V and 2 bases at J, with 18 bases in the middle. The CDR3 is CASSSPVGGFTDTQYF. The CDR3 nucleotides read TGTGCCAGCAGCTCCCCCGTGGGGGGCTTCACAGATACGCAGTATTTT.

The chain employs TRBV7-6 and TRBJ2-7; 7 positions agree with TRBD2. Per the germline V gene, CDR1 is SGHVS and CDR2 is FNYEAQ. V lost 1 base, J lost 2 bases, and 8 bases stayed unmatched. The CDR3 covers 16 residues. Here the CDR3 DNA reads TGTGCCAGCAGCTTAGTGCAGGGCGGGGGAACCTACGAGCAGTACTTC. This encodes CASSLVQGGGTYEQYF.

The chain couples TRBV7-6 to TRBJ1-1; tentatively, D is TRBD1 (6 bases). Looked up from germline, CDR1 is SGHVS and CDR2 is FNYEAQ. The germline V and J ends were trimmed by 1 base and 5 bases, with 14 bases remaining between them. CDR3 length: 15 amino acids. This chain's CDR3 is CASSLVTTGRTEAFF. The CDR3 nucleotides read TGTGCCAGCAGCTTAGTTACCACAGGGAGGACTGAAGCTTTCTTT. The variable domain in full, completed from reference TRBV7-6 and TRBJ1-1, reads GAGVSQSPRYKVTKRGQDVALRCDPISGHVSLYWYRQALGQGPEFLTYFNYEAQQDKSGLPNDRFSAERPEGSISTLTIQRTEQRDSAMYRCASSLVTTGRTEAFFGQGTRLTVV.

The chain has TRBV11-2 and TRBJ1-6; D is unresolved. Deletions cut 4 bases from V and 14 bases from J, with 9 bases between. Per the germline V gene, CDR1 is SGHAT and CDR2 is FQNNGV. The CDR3 is 11 amino acids. In DNA form, the CDR3 reads TGTGCCAGCAGCTCCGGCCGGGCCCTCCACTTT. The encoded protein is CASSSGRALHF.

This clonotype was seen only a few times. CDR3 in DNA: TGCGCCAGCAGCCAAGTTAAGGGGGGAGCCAAAAACATTCAGTACTTC. It yields the protein CASSQVKGGAKNIQYF. The genes are TRBV4-3 and TRBJ2-4, with D tentatively TRBD1 or TRBD2 (6 bases each). Per germline, CDR1 LGHNA and CDR2 YSLEER. V lost 1 base, J lost 0 bases, and 10 bases lay in between. The CDR3 runs 16 residues.

This clonotype has more than one count but fewer than ten. This chain connects TRBV25-1 to TRBJ1-2; no clear D. Germline CDR1 and CDR2: MGHDK and SYGVNS. The CDR3 is 16 amino acids. Trimming took off 4 bases at V and 5 bases at J, with 20 bases between the two ends. The CDR3 nucleotides are TGTGCCAGCAGTGCGAACGAGGCTAACTATGGGTATGGCTACACCTTC. It is translated as CASSANEANYGYGYTF.

A few counts support this clonotype. The rearrangement uses TRBV12-3 or TRBV12-4 and TRBJ2-2; 7 bases agree with TRBD1. V gave up 4 bases and J gave up 8 bases; unmatched junction bases: 19. CDR3 length: 18 amino acids. DNA of the CDR3: TGTGCCAGCAGTTCGGACAGGAGGACTTCTCCCTATAGGGGGGAGCTGTTTTTT. This codes for CASSSDRRTSPYRGELFF.

J is TRBJ2-7 and V is TRBV20-1, with TRBD1 matching 8 bases. CDR1 and CDR2 from the germline V gene are DFQATT and SNEGSKA (reference sequence). The length of the CDR3 is 13 residues. V gave up 6 bases and J gave up 4 bases; unmatched junction bases: 8. DNA for the CDR3: TGCAGTGCATTTGGACAGGGTCGATACGAGCAGTACTTC. This gives the protein CSAFGQGRYEQYF.

This clonotype was observed at least ten times. The chain uses TRBV5-1 and TRBJ1-1, with 10 bases matching TRBD1. This CDR3 contains 19 residues. V shed 0 bases, J shed 1 base, and the junction held 12 bases outside the gene matches. Germline loops: CDR1 SGHRS, CDR2 YFSETQ. The CDR3 is CASSLVGTGVRKGNTEAFF. The CDR3 coding sequence is TGCGCCAGCAGCTTGGTAGGGACAGGGGTGCGAAAGGGGAACACTGAAGCTTTCTTT.

This clonotype was counted only a few times. The chain uses TRBV28 and TRBJ1-2; D call uncertain. Trimming took off 8 bases at V and 2 bases at J, with 12 bases between the two ends. CDR3 size: 13 residues. Germline assignment: CDR1 MDHEN and CDR2 SYDVKM. The CDR3 protein is CASYLAGNYGYTF. CDR3 DNA: TGTGCCAGCTACCTAGCGGGGAACTATGGCTACACCTTC.

Many counts were recorded for this clonotype. This chain links TRBV12-3 or TRBV12-4 with TRBJ2-5; D is unclear. This CDR3 comprises 13 residues. Trimming stripped 5 bases from V and 1 base from J, with 8 bases between. CDR3: CASSNGPQETQYF. The CDR3 DNA follows: TGTGCCAGCAGTAACGGACCCCAAGAGACCCAGTACTTC.

This chain joins TRBV18 and TRBJ1-2; 12 bases align to TRBD1. J gave up 7 bases and V 6 bases, and 9 bases lay outside the gene matches. The CDR3 is 15 residues long. Germline lookup yields CDR1 KGHSH and CDR2 LQKENI. Here the CDR3 reads CASSAPGQGAGGYTF. DNA of the CDR3: TGTGCCAGCTCCGCTCCGGGACAGGGGGCAGGTGGCTACACCTTC.

This clonotype was detected only a few times. The CDR3: CASSLGQGVFYGYTF. DNA for the CDR3: TGTGCCAGCAGCTTAGGACAGGGAGTATTCTATGGCTACACCTTC. V is TRBV7-2 and J is TRBJ1-2; 7 bases agree with TRBD1. V shed 1 base, J shed 4 bases, and the junction held 6 bases outside the gene matches. CDR1 and CDR2 from the germline V gene are SGHTA and FQGNSA. CDR3 length equals 15 residues.

This clonotype was counted a few times. This chain links TRBV9 with TRBJ2-7; 7 bases line up with TRBD1. Losses at the gene ends were 0 bases for V and 4 bases for J; bases not matched to a gene: 4. The CDR3 extends over 14 amino acids. Germline assignment: CDR1 SGDLS and CDR2 YYNGEE. The chain's CDR3 is CASSVGGTVYEQYF. Here the CDR3 DNA reads TGTGCCAGCAGCGTAGGGGGGACAGTTTACGAGCAGTACTTC.

In its sample, this clonotype was seen a few times. CDR3: CASTRDLNYGYTF. The CDR3 nucleotides read TGTGCCAGCACAAGGGACTTAAACTATGGCTACACCTTC. The chain uses TRBV6-5 and TRBJ1-2, with D perhaps matching TRBD1 (5 bases). Germline loops: CDR1 MNHEY, CDR2 SVGAGI. The CDR3 sequence is 13 residues long. V was trimmed by 7 bases and J by 2 bases, leaving 11 bases between them.

This clonotype was detected many times. The gene calls are TRBV7-2 and TRBJ1-6, with TRBD1 matching 9 bases. In germline, CDR1 is SGHTA, CDR2 FQGNSA. The junction had 8 bases not matched to a gene; V was cut back by 4 bases and J by 10 bases. This CDR3 has 15 residues. The CDR3 spells CASSSGGQGRSPLHF. For the CDR3, the DNA is TGTGCCAGCAGCTCCGGGGGACAGGGTAGATCACCCCTCCACTTT.

This clonotype was recorded a few times. The chain employs TRBV2 and TRBJ2-3; D not certain. CDR3 length: 11 amino acids. Trimming stripped 8 bases from V and 3 bases from J, with 6 bases between. Germline V gene data show CDR1 as SNHLY and CDR2 as FYNNEI. The CDR3 nucleotides are TGTGCCAGCCAAACGACAGATACGCAGTATTTT. Amino acids: CASQTTDTQYF.

The V and J genes are TRBV4-3 and TRBJ2-1; 8 positions match TRBD2. The length of the CDR3 is 18 residues. Trimming cost V 0 bases and J 0 bases; bases outside gene matches: 7. CDR1 and CDR2 from the germline V gene are LGHNA and YSLEER. The CDR3 nucleotides are TGCGCCAGCAGCCAAGAACCCCGGGGGGGGTTCTCCTACAATGAGCAGTTCTTC. Residues: CASSQEPRGGFSYNEQFF.

This chain uses TRBV12-3 or TRBV12-4 with TRBJ2-7; 7 positions agree with TRBD1. This CDR3 is 14 amino acids long. J lost 3 bases, V lost 3 bases, and 5 bases had no gene match. CDR3 protein: CASSFGQDDYEQYF. Written as DNA, the CDR3 is TGTGCCAGCAGTTTTGGACAGGATGACTACGAGCAGTACTTC.

The rearrangement uses TRBV20-1 and TRBJ1-1; TRBD1 might be the D (5 bases). The CDR3 contains 14 residues. Germline CDR1 is DFQATT and CDR2 is SNEGSKA (reference sequence). Trimming stripped 3 bases from V and 2 bases from J, with 13 bases between. The CDR3 DNA reads TGCAGTGCTAGTGATATCCAGGGTAACACTGAAGCTTTCTTT. This translates into CSASDIQGNTEAFF.

This clonotype was counted ten times or more. This sequence joins TRBV27 and TRBJ2-3; 7 nucleotides agree with TRBD2. The germline V gene has CDR1 MNHEY and CDR2 SMNVEV (reference sequence). The CDR3 is made up of 15 amino acids. The junction had 10 bases not matched to a gene; V was cut back by 3 bases and J by 7 bases. The CDR3 loop is CASSLSAGVQNTQYF. CDR3 bases: TGTGCCAGCAGTTTGTCGGCGGGGGTGCAAAATACGCAGTATTTT.

The rearrangement joins TRBV16 to TRBJ2-3; no clear D gene. Germline CDR1 and CDR2: KGHSY and FQNENV. Trimming shortened V by 0 bases and J by 8 bases, and 6 bases separated the two germline ends. This CDR3 has 12 residues. The CDR3 DNA reads TGTGCCAGCAGCCAATCGGAAGGTACGCAGTATTTT. Its translation is CASSQSEGTQYF.

This clonotype was observed a few times. This CDR3 is CASSGGLAGGPLAKNIQYF. The CDR3 nucleotides read TGTGCCAGCAGCGGGGGACTAGCGGGGGGTCCCCTAGCCAAAAACATTCAGTACTTC. The rearrangement links TRBV5-4 to TRBJ2-4; 15 bases are a match to TRBD2. V lost 4 bases and J lost 0; bases outside the gene matches: 8. Germline CDR1 and CDR2: SGHNT and YYREEE (reference sequence). CDR3 length: 19 residues.